These 23 T cell receptor beta chains originate from one sample sequenced in a study of tumor and adjacent non-tumor tissue in lung cancer. This sample's RNA came from whole unsorted tissue. TCRbeta libraries were built with three rounds of nested PCR, modified from ARM-PCR. TCRdb fed the multiplex PCR reads into MiXCR, producing one record per CDR3 protein. The sample yields tens of thousands of distinct CDR3 sequences, roughly three fifths seen once. Sequencing was done on a sample of lung tumor tissue. These receptors were collected from a man aged 50 or older with non-small cell lung cancer.

There are a few counts of this clonotype. The junction differs from germline at one of its ends, possibly a read error. The chain links TRBV6-5 to TRBJ1-6; D is perhaps TRBD1 (6 bases). CDR1 and CDR2 (germline): MNHEY, SVGAGI. This CDR3 comprises 12 residues. The CDR3 DNA is TGTACCAGCAGACGGCCTGGGACACCCCTCCACTTC. It yields the protein CTSRRPGTPLHF.

The V and J genes are TRBV6-1 and TRBJ1-5; TRBD1 might be the D (6 bases). Deletions cut 6 bases from V and 0 bases from J, with 12 bases between. Germline V lookup: CDR1 MNHNS, CDR2 SASEGT. CDR3 length: 15 amino acids. This chain's CDR3 is CASSAQGYSNQPQHF. CDR3 nucleotides: TGTGCCAGCAGCGCACAGGGCTATAGCAATCAGCCCCAGCATTTT.

This chain uses TRBV6-2 or TRBV6-3 with TRBJ1-2; TRBD1 might be the D (5 bases). With 6 bases removed from V and 4 bases from J, the gap between germline ends came to 15 bases. CDR1 MNHEY and CDR2 SVGEGT come from the germline V gene. CDR3 size: 14 residues. CDR3: CASRGENAFYGYTF. CDR3 in DNA: TGTGCCAGCAGAGGGGAAAATGCGTTCTATGGCTACACCTTC.

This clonotype was picked up one time. A clone one base away is much larger, so this may be a read error. The chain joins TRBV30 to TRBJ1-1; D gene uncertain. Germline V CDR1 and CDR2: GTSNPN, SVGIG (reference sequence). V was shortened by 1 base and J by 6 bases, with 12 bases between the two germline ends. The CDR3 is 13 amino acids. CDR3 loop: CAWSGKGNPEAFF. CDR3 nucleotides: TGTGCCTGGAGTGGGAAGGGTAACCCTGAAGCTTTCTTT.

This chain joins TRBV6-1 and TRBJ2-7; no definite D call. CDR1 and CDR2 (germline): MNHNS, SASEGT. Trimming pared 5 bases from V and 5 bases from J, leaving 10 bases between. The CDR3 has 12 amino acids. This CDR3 reads CASSMSVHEQYF. The CDR3 DNA follows: TGTGCCAGCAGTATGAGTGTTCACGAGCAGTACTTC.

As to this clonotype: An end of the junction does not agree with germline; a read error may underlie this. The genes are TRBV7-9 and TRBJ2-3; unclear D gene. Germline V gene sequence: CDR1 SEHNR, CDR2 FQNEAQ (reference sequence). The CDR3 covers 15 residues. Written as DNA, the CDR3 is TGTGCCAGTAGCTTATTTCAAGCGTCCACAGATACGCAGTATTTT. Its protein product is CASSLFQASTDTQYF.

There are many counts of this clonotype. The rearrangement links TRBV7-8 to TRBJ2-2; 10 positions agree with TRBD2. Germline values: CDR1 SGHVS, CDR2 FQNEAQ. Germline trimming cut 2 bases from V and 4 bases from J; bases unmatched to any gene: 10. The CDR3 consists of 18 residues. CDR3 nucleotide sequence: TGTGCCAGCAGCTTAAGGGCTAGCGGGGGCCCTCGCACCGGGGAGCTGTTTTTT. The encoded protein is CASSLRASGGPRTGELFF.

Turning to this clonotype: This may come from a read error, since a much larger clone is one base off. The rearrangement joins TRBV7-9 to TRBJ2-7; D gene unclear. Trimming stripped 5 bases from V and 2 bases from J, with 13 bases between. The CDR3 consists of 14 residues. Germline V gives CDR1 SEHNR, CDR2 FQNEAQ (reference sequence). This CDR3 is CASSMTDGAYEQYF. DNA of the CDR3: TGTGCCAGCAGCATGACGGACGGAGCCTACGAGCAGTACTTC.

As concerns this clonotype: One base away lies a much larger clone, so this may be a sequencing read error. The chain employs TRBV28 and TRBJ2-5; D ambiguous. Germline V gene lookup returns CDR1 MDHEN and CDR2 SYDVKM. This CDR3 is 15 amino acids long. V was trimmed by 1 base and J by 5 bases, leaving 14 bases between them. CDR3 in amino acids: CASSLSDPFSETQYF. CDR3 nucleotide sequence: TGTGCCAGCAGTTTATCTGACCCATTCTCGGAGACCCAGTACTTC.

On this clonotype: This may arise from a read error, as a much more abundant clone is one base away. The chain links TRBV6-6 to TRBJ1-1; maybe TRBD1 (6 bases). V was cut by 10 bases and J by 0 bases, with 12 bases left in between. Germline lookup yields CDR1 MNHNY and CDR2 SVGAGI (reference sequence). The length of the CDR3 is 13 residues. The DNA for the CDR3 is TGTGCCACCGGGGGGGCTGTGAACACTGAAGCTTTCTTT. It specifies CATGGAVNTEAFF.

As for this clonotype: Since no conserved phenylalanine or tryptophan closes the CDR3, a read error is the likely cause. The V and J genes are TRBV11-3 and TRBJ2-3; 16 bases match TRBD2. Looked up from germline, CDR1 is SGHNT and CDR2 is YENEEA. This CDR3 has 17 amino acids. The CDR3 sequence is CTSGVGTSGGASDTQYL. CDR3 coding DNA: TGTACCAGCGGCGTGGGGACTAGCGGGGGGGCCTCAGATACGCAGTATCTT.

This clonotype has more than one count but fewer than ten. A much larger clone differs by one base, so this may be a read error. The V call is TRBV12-3 or TRBV12-4, the J call TRBJ2-3; 9 bases fit TRBD1. This CDR3 spans 15 amino acids. CDR3 loop: CASSKDRGSIDTQYF. The CDR3 DNA reads TGTGCCAGCAGCAAAGACAGGGGGAGCATAGATACGCAGTATTTT.

This clonotype was seen repeatedly, ten times or more. The chain has TRBV6-1 and TRBJ2-7, with D maybe TRBD2 (6 bases). Germline V gene data show CDR1 as MNHNS and CDR2 as SASEGT. The V and J ends lost 2 bases and 2 bases respectively, with 13 bases between them. The CDR3 has 15 amino acids. CDR3 bases: TGTGCCAGCAGTGAACTGAGCGGGCGAACCTACGAGCAGTACTTC. Translated: CASSELSGRTYEQYF.

This clonotype has a count of ten or more. The rearrangement links TRBV29-1 to TRBJ1-5; D is unresolved. The CDR3 spans 13 residues. The V and J ends lost 4 bases and 0 bases respectively, with 7 bases between them. Germline CDR1 reads SQVTM; CDR2 reads ANQGSEA. This CDR3 reads CSVAPGSNQPQHF. In nucleotides, the CDR3 is TGCAGCGTTGCACCAGGTAGCAATCAGCCCCAGCATTTT.

This chain connects TRBV7-9 to TRBJ2-1, with D perhaps assigned TRBD1 or TRBD2 (5 bases each). V lost 4 bases, J lost 5 bases, and 15 bases lay in between. CDR1 and CDR2 from the germline V gene are SEHNR and FQNEAQ (reference sequence). The CDR3 consists of 15 residues. CDR3 amino acids: CASSSPGAGHNEQFF. DNA for the CDR3: TGTGCCAGCAGCTCCCCCGGGGCAGGACACAATGAGCAGTTCTTC.

Regarding this clonotype: The junction departs from germline at one end; a sequencing error may be responsible. The rearrangement uses TRBV4-1 and TRBJ1-2; TRBD1 agrees at 10 bases. CDR3 length: 17 amino acids. Germline values: CDR1 MGHRA, CDR2 YSYEKL. Written as DNA, the CDR3 is TGTGCCAGCAGTCCGGAGACAGGGGGCCTGCTCCTGTATGGCTACACCTTC. Translated, it gives CASSPETGGLLLYGYTF.

The CDR3 here is CSVRTGITGELFF. The CDR3 DNA reads as TGCAGCGTACGGACGGGCATCACCGGGGAGCTGTTTTTT. The chain is built from TRBV29-1 and TRBJ2-2; D is unclear. The CDR3 length is 13 residues. V was cut by 6 bases and J by 4 bases, with 12 bases left in between. CDR1 is SQVTM, CDR2 ANQGSEA, per germline.

This clonotype has a count of ten or more. The chain has TRBV20-1 and TRBJ1-5, with D tentatively TRBD1 (6 bases). V lost 1 base and J lost 0, with 16 bases in between. This CDR3 region has 17 residues. Germline CDR1 reads DFQATT; CDR2 reads SNEGSKA (reference sequence). Written as DNA, the CDR3 is TGCAGTGCTAGAGGTGGGGGCAGATCAAATAGCAATCAGCCCCAGCATTTT. Amino acids: CSARGGGRSNSNQPQHF.

The table lists this clonotype with a few counts. A clone one base away is much larger, so this may be a read error. A read error is likely, as this CDR3 ends without the conserved phenylalanine or tryptophan. The chain joins TRBV6-1 to TRBJ2-7, with a tentative D call TRBD1 (7 bases). The CDR3 has 15 residues. Germline CDR1 MNHNS, CDR2 SASEGT. V lost 6 bases and J 2 bases, leaving 17 bases between the germline ends. As DNA, the CDR3 is TGTGCCAGCAGACCTAGCGCAGGGGGAACCTACGAGCAGTACTTA. Its translation: CASRPSAGGTYEQYL.

The genes are TRBV28 and TRBJ1-5, with unresolved D. V lost 2 bases and J lost 3, with 8 bases in between. CDR1 is MDHEN, CDR2 SYDVKM, per germline. The CDR3 covers 14 residues. CDR3 in amino acids: CASSLGFDNQPQHF. The CDR3 DNA is TGTGCCAGCAGTTTAGGGTTTGACAATCAGCCCCAGCATTTT.

The chain has TRBV5-6 and TRBJ2-4; D remains ambiguous. The CDR3 is 16 amino acids. Germline assignment: CDR1 SGHDT and CDR2 YYEEEE. The V gene lost 4 bases and the J gene lost 7 bases, with 21 bases spanning the gap. CDR3 in DNA: TGTGCCAGCAGCCGGAATAGGGTCAATCTGGGCAACATTCAGTACTTC. Protein product: CASSRNRVNLGNIQYF.

Concerning this clonotype itself: At one end, the junction sequence differs from germline, possibly due to a read error. The genes are TRBV11-1 and TRBJ2-7, with 11 bases that match TRBD2. In germline, CDR1 is SGHAT, CDR2 FQDESV (reference sequence). The CDR3 has 15 amino acids. CDR3 sequence: CAGSLTTSGTYEQYF. The CDR3 DNA reads as TGTGCCGGCAGCCTAACGACTAGCGGGACCTACGAGCAGTACTTC.

This clonotype was counted only a few times. The chain employs TRBV2 and TRBJ2-1, with D possibly being TRBD1 or TRBD2 (6 bases each). Looked up from germline, CDR1 is SNHLY and CDR2 is FYNNEI. V was clipped by 8 bases and J by 6 bases, with 20 bases between them. CDR3 size: 15 residues. CDR3: CASSSEGGGPNEQFF. Written as DNA, the CDR3 is TGTGCCAGCTCCTCGGAAGGGGGAGGCCCCAATGAGCAGTTCTTC. The full variable domain, its missing parts supplied by reference TRBV2 and TRBJ2-1, is EPEVTQTPSHQVTQMGQEVILRCVPISNHLYFYWYRQILGQKVEFLVSFYNNEISEKSEIFDDQFSVERPDGSNFTLKIRSTKLEDSAMYFCASSSEGGGPNEQFFGPGTRLTVL.